The next 20 T cell receptor beta chains were all read from a single sample in a study of STAT5B mutations in CD4+ large granular lymphocyte leukemia. Sequencing was performed with immunoSEQ multiplex PCR; in TCRdb, only in-frame clones are kept and a portion is missing. The sample holds roughly 46,000 clones; roughly 84% are singletons and the top ten take approximately 0.4%. Sequenced input: CD4+ T cells from blood buffy coats. These TCRs come from a human donor in good health.

This clone occurred once. V is TRBV20-1 and J is TRBJ1-1; D unresolved. Germline V gives CDR1 DFQATT, CDR2 SNEGSKA (reference sequence). This CDR3 is built from 11 residues. As DNA, the CDR3 is TGCAGCGACACTCGGCACACTGAAGCTTTCTTT. Its translation: CSDTRHTEAFF.

The chain combines TRBV5-1 with TRBJ2-5; D may be TRBD1 (5 bases). V dropped 1 base and J dropped 5 bases, with 15 bases sitting between them. Germline CDR1 reads SGHRS; CDR2 reads YFSETQ. CDR3 length equals 15 residues. As DNA, the CDR3 is TGCGCCAGCAGCTTGAACAGGTTGATGATGGAGACCCAGTACTTC. It yields the protein CASSLNRLMMETQYF.

This clone was counted once. The chain joins TRBV28 to TRBJ1-2; D unresolved. The CDR3 contains 14 residues. Per the germline V gene, CDR1 is MDHEN and CDR2 is SYDVKM. The V gene lost 4 bases and the J gene lost 4 bases, with 13 bases spanning the gap. The CDR3 region has the DNA TGTGCCAGCAGTTACACAAGTCCCCCCTATGGCTACACCTTC. This codes for CASSYTSPPYGYTF.

This clone was recorded only once. CDR3 nucleotide sequence: TGTGCCAGCAGGTCGGGACAGGGTTACGAGCAGTACTTC. The encoded protein is CASRSGQGYEQYF. This sequence joins TRBV2 and TRBJ2-7; the match to TRBD1 covers 9 bases. Germline loops: CDR1 SNHLY, CDR2 FYNNEI. This CDR3 is built from 13 residues. With V trimmed by 6 bases and J by 4 bases, 4 bases remained unmatched.

The count of this clone is one. This chain connects TRBV5-1 to TRBJ2-1; the match to TRBD2 covers 10 bases. This CDR3 spans 15 amino acids. Germline assignment: CDR1 SGHRS and CDR2 YFSETQ. J was trimmed by 10 bases and V by 0 bases; bases with no gene match: 7. This chain's CDR3 is CASSLGLAGAGEQFF. The CDR3 DNA follows: TGCGCCAGCAGCTTGGGTCTAGCGGGGGCAGGGGAGCAGTTCTTC.

This clone appeared a few times. The chain recombines TRBV7-2 with TRBJ2-6, with a tentative D call TRBD2 (5 bases). The V gene's germline CDR1 is SGHTA and CDR2 FQGNSA. The V and J ends lost 3 bases and 0 bases respectively, with 12 bases between them. The CDR3 runs 17 residues. The CDR3 spells CASSFIDGISGANVLTF. Here the CDR3 DNA reads TGTGCCAGCAGCTTTATAGACGGGATCTCTGGGGCCAACGTCCTGACTTTC. Looking up the rest from reference TRBV7-2 and TRBJ2-6 gives the full variable domain: GAGVSQSPSNKVTEKGKDVELRCDPISGHTALYWYRQSLGQGLEFLIYFQGNSAPDKSGLPSDRFSAERTGGSVSTLTIQRTQQEDSAVYLCASSFIDGISGANVLTFGAGSRLTVL.

The J gene is TRBJ2-7, the V gene TRBV6-6, with D perhaps matching TRBD1 or TRBD2 (5 bases each). Germline CDR1 MNHNY, CDR2 SVGAGI (reference sequence). V was pared by 2 bases and J by 2 bases, with 7 bases between. This CDR3 spans 13 amino acids. The CDR3, as DNA: TGTGCCAGCAGTTACCTGGGGGCCTACGAGCAGTACTTC. The encoded protein is CASSYLGAYEQYF.

The chain recombines TRBV5-1 with TRBJ2-5, with 9 bases identical to TRBD1. Germline-derived CDR1 and CDR2 are SGHRS and YFSETQ. V was clipped by 0 bases and J by 4 bases; unmatched bases: 7. This CDR3 has 16 residues. The CDR3 sequence: CASSLGDRVMGETQYF. CDR3 sequence (DNA): TGCGCCAGCAGCTTGGGGGACAGGGTAATGGGAGAGACCCAGTACTTC.

This rearrangement joins TRBV15 to TRBJ2-5; 7 bases match TRBD1. J lost 5 bases, V lost 5 bases, and 8 bases had no gene match. CDR3 length equals 14 residues. Per germline, CDR1 LNHNV and CDR2 YYDKDF (reference sequence). The CDR3 DNA reads TGTGCCACCAGCCGACAGGGTGAGGCGGAGACCCAGTACTTC. Residues: CATSRQGEAETQYF. The full variable domain, rest sourced from reference TRBV15 and TRBJ2-5, is DAMVIQNPRYQVTQFGKPVTLSCSQTLNHNVMYWYQQKSSQAPKLLFHYYDKDFNNEADTPDNFQSRRPNTSFCFLDIRSPGLGDTAMYLCATSRQGEAETQYFGPGTRLLVL.

The gene calls are TRBV9 and TRBJ1-2; 10 nucleotides agree with TRBD1. Trimming took 4 bases from V and 3 from J; bases not matched to a gene: 6. The CDR3 loop spans 15 amino acids. Germline loops: CDR1 SGDLS, CDR2 YYNGEE. CDR3: CASSSRTGGHYGYTF. The CDR3 DNA is TGTGCCAGCAGCTCACGGACAGGGGGGCACTATGGCTACACCTTC.

To note about this clone: As the CDR3 is not closed by the conserved phenylalanine or tryptophan, this likely results from a read error. The chain carries TRBV5-1 and TRBJ1-2, with 8 positions matching TRBD1. Per the germline V gene, CDR1 is SGHRS and CDR2 is YFSETQ. V shed 4 bases, J shed 6 bases, and the junction held 2 bases outside the gene matches. This CDR3 region has 12 residues. The CDR3 region is CASSPDRDGYTL. CDR3 DNA sequence: TGCGCCAGCAGCCCGGACAGGGATGGCTACACCCTC.

This clone was seen a single time. CDR3 in amino acids: CASSNRQGANQPQHF. For the CDR3, the DNA is TGTGCCAGCAGCAACCGACAGGGGGCTAACCAGCCCCAGCATTTT. J is TRBJ1-5 and V is TRBV5-6; 10 bases are a match to TRBD1. V gave up 4 bases and J gave up 7 bases; unmatched junction bases: 8. The V gene's germline CDR1 is SGHDT and CDR2 YYEEEE. The CDR3 spans 15 residues. Drawing the rest from reference TRBV5-6 and TRBJ1-5, the complete variable domain is DAGVTQSPTHLIKTRGQQVTLRCSPKSGHDTVSWYQQALGQGPQFIFQYYEEEERQRGNFPDRFSGHQFPNYSSELNVNALLLGDSALYLCASSNRQGANQPQHFGDGTRLSIL.

The chain has TRBV6-1 and TRBJ2-3; D ambiguous. The CDR3 covers 14 residues. The germline V and J ends were trimmed by 5 bases and 2 bases, with 11 bases remaining between them. Germline values: CDR1 MNHNS, CDR2 SASEGT. CDR3 sequence reads: CASSPSPYTDTQYF. The DNA for the CDR3 is TGTGCCAGCAGTCCTTCCCCATACACAGATACGCAGTATTTT.

The V call is TRBV5-4, the J call TRBJ1-3; D remains unclear. CDR3 length equals 13 residues. CDR1 is SGHNT, CDR2 YYREEE, per germline (reference sequence). The ends were cut back, 5 bases at V and 0 bases at J, with 6 bases in the middle. The CDR3 region has the DNA TGTGCCAGCAGTATCAGCTCTGGAAACACCATATATTTT. Translation: CASSISSGNTIYF.

This rearrangement joins TRBV4-1 to TRBJ2-7, with D perhaps matching TRBD1 or TRBD2 (5 bases each). Germline V lookup: CDR1 MGHRA, CDR2 YSYEKL. The V gene lost 5 bases and the J gene lost 3 bases, with 17 bases spanning the gap. CDR3 size: 15 residues. In DNA, the CDR3 is TGCGCCAGCAGCATAGGGACCCCCCCCCTCTACGAGCAGTACTTC. Protein product: CASSIGTPPLYEQYF.

V is TRBV10-3 and J is TRBJ1-5; possibly TRBD1 for D (6 bases). This CDR3 comprises 16 residues. V was shortened by 0 bases and J by 3 bases, with 12 bases between the two germline ends. Germline CDR1 ENHRY, CDR2 SYGVKD. CDR3 nucleotides: TGTGCCATCAGTGAGTCGTCACAGGGAATCAATCAGCCCCAGCATTTT. Protein sequence: CAISESSQGINQPQHF.

The J gene is TRBJ2-3, the V gene TRBV30; D remains ambiguous. Germline CDR1 reads GTSNPN; CDR2 reads SVGIG (reference sequence). The CDR3 has 13 residues. V lost 2 bases, J lost 1 base, and 7 bases lay in between. For the CDR3, the DNA is TGTGCCTGGAGTACCGTGCGCACAGATACGCAGTATTTT. Translation gives CAWSTVRTDTQYF.

This clone was seen more than once but under ten times. For the CDR3, the DNA is TGTGCCAGCAGCTGGATAGCGGGAGTTGGTAATGAGCAGTTCTTC. Its protein is CASSWIAGVGNEQFF. The chain is built from TRBV11-3 and TRBJ2-1, with 9 bases aligning to TRBD2. J lost 7 bases, V lost 4 bases, and 8 bases had no gene match. The CDR3 loop spans 15 amino acids. CDR1 and CDR2 (germline): SGHNT, YENEEA.

This clone has only one observation. V is TRBV11-2 and J is TRBJ2-5; D may correspond to TRBD1 or TRBD2 (6 bases each). The germline V gene has CDR1 SGHAT and CDR2 FQNNGV. The CDR3 loop spans 16 amino acids. Trimming pared 1 base from V and 4 bases from J, leaving 16 bases between. CDR3 coding DNA: TGTGCCAGCAGCTTAGTTAGGGGGGCCCCCACAGAGACCCAGTACTTC. This translates into CASSLVRGAPTETQYF.

The chain uses TRBV20-1 and TRBJ2-1; D is unresolved. The V gene lost 6 bases and the J gene lost 4 bases, with 7 bases spanning the gap. The germline V gene encodes CDR1 DFQATT and CDR2 SNEGSKA (reference sequence). This CDR3 contains 11 residues. The CDR3 coding sequence is TGCAGTGCGGGGAAGTACAATGAGCAGTTCTTC. It yields the protein CSAGKYNEQFF.